Shown below are 19 T cell receptor beta chains from a single sample sequenced in a study of vaccination effects on CD4 cells after COVID-19. TCRdb keeps only in-frame clones here, not all; method: immunoSEQ multiplex PCR. The sample records tens of thousands of clones, 73% being singletons. These TCRs are of unknown antigen specificity. Antigen-specific CD4+ T cells were expanded (with viral peptide pools) by the ViraFEST assay ahead of sequencing. Following an approximately 11-day culture, CD4+ T cells were purified. A positive SARS-CoV-2 PCR test fell between March and December 2020. The sample was CD4+ T cells from PBMCs cultured with a peptide pool, taken before COVID-19 vaccination. The source of these receptors is a human donor who had a prior SARS-CoV-2 infection.

This clone turned up a few times. The chain joins TRBV2 to TRBJ1-1; TRBD1 agrees at 10 bases. CDR3 length: 14 amino acids. The J segment lost 6 bases and the V segment lost 6 bases, leaving 7 bases of the junction unmatched. Looked up from germline, CDR1 is SNHLY and CDR2 is FYNNEI. The CDR3 is CASSAGQGFAEAFF. Here the CDR3 DNA reads TGTGCCAGCAGCGCGGGACAGGGGTTCGCTGAAGCTTTCTTT.

The chain uses TRBV21-1 and TRBJ2-3; the table assigns TRBD1, which was not confirmed against the DNA. TRBV21-1 is a pseudogene locus. This CDR3 comprises 14 residues. The CDR3 here is CASILDRGTDTQYF. In nucleotides, the CDR3 is TGTGCCAGCATCCTTGACAGGGGAACAGATACGCAGTATTTT.

This clone appeared a few times. This chain uses TRBV12-2 with TRBJ1-3; the DNA was not compared with TRBD1, the D call given in the table. TRBV12-2 is listed as a pseudogene. The CDR3 is made up of 15 amino acids. The CDR3 protein is CASRSRQDSGNTIYF. CDR3 sequence (DNA): TGTGCAAGTCGCTCACGACAGGACTCTGGAAACACCATATATTTT.

The V and J genes are TRBV15 and TRBJ1-2; D gene unclear. The germline gives CDR1 LNHNV, CDR2 YYDKDF (reference sequence). The germline V and J ends were trimmed by 0 bases and 7 bases, with 6 bases remaining between them. The CDR3 has 12 amino acids. The CDR3 bases are TGTGCCACCAGCAGAGACACCGTTGGCTACACCTTC. It translates to CATSRDTVGYTF.

The genes are TRBV5-1 and TRBJ1-1; D ambiguous. V lost 0 bases and J 0 bases, leaving 15 bases between the germline ends. CDR1 and CDR2 from the germline V gene are SGHRS and YFSETQ. CDR3 length: 17 residues. This CDR3 is CASSLASWSNMNTEAFF. In DNA, the CDR3 is TGCGCCAGCAGCTTGGCGTCGTGGAGTAACATGAACACTGAAGCTTTCTTT.

The rearrangement joins TRBV18 to TRBJ2-4; no firm D call. Deletions cut 2 bases from V and 7 bases from J, with 9 bases between. Germline V gene data show CDR1 as KGHSH and CDR2 as LQKENI. The CDR3 runs 13 residues. CDR3 amino acids: CASSPVGGNIQYF. The CDR3, as DNA: TGTGCCAGCTCACCAGTTGGTGGGAACATTCAGTACTTC. Based on the CDR3 plus reference TRBV18 and TRBJ2-4, the full variable domain is NAGVMQNPRHLVRRRGQEARLRCSPMKGHSHVYWYRQLPEEGLKFMVYLQKENIIDESGMPKERFSAEFPKEGPSILRIQQVVRGDSAAYFCASSPVGGNIQYFGAGTRLSVL.

J is TRBJ2-3 and V is TRBV18, with no clear D. Trimming cost V 5 bases and J 0 bases, with 6 bases left between them. The CDR3 runs 13 residues. The germline CDR1 and CDR2 sequences are KGHSH and LQKENI. The CDR3 spells CASSSDSTDTQYF. The DNA of the CDR3 is TGTGCCAGCTCATCGGACAGCACAGATACGCAGTATTTT. The whole variable domain, remainder taken from reference TRBV18 and TRBJ2-3, is NAGVMQNPRHLVRRRGQEARLRCSPMKGHSHVYWYRQLPEEGLKFMVYLQKENIIDESGMPKERFSAEFPKEGPSILRIQQVVRGDSAAYFCASSSDSTDTQYFGPGTRLTVL.

The chain recombines TRBV21-1 with TRBJ2-1. TRBV21-1 is noted as a pseudogene. This CDR3 has 8 residues. The CDR3 is CAMNEQFF. CDR3 sequence (DNA): TGTGCCATGAATGAGCAGTTCTTC.

V gene TRBV7-8 combines with J gene TRBJ2-2; 14 bases map to TRBD2. Germline assignment: CDR1 SGHVS and CDR2 FQNEAQ. V dropped 5 bases and J dropped 5; count of bases not matched to a gene: 7. CDR3 size: 17 residues. This chain's CDR3 is CASSPGLAGARTGELFF. The CDR3 region has the DNA TGTGCCAGCAGCCCGGGACTAGCGGGGGCAAGGACCGGGGAGCTGTTTTTT.

The chain employs TRBV7-3 and TRBJ2-5; a possible D gene is TRBD2 (7 bases). The CDR3 loop spans 15 amino acids. The germline V and J ends were trimmed by 5 bases and 5 bases, with 18 bases remaining between them. Germline assignment: CDR1 SGHTA and CDR2 FQGTGA. CDR3 sequence: CASSVLGGAAETQYF. The CDR3 bases are TGTGCCAGCAGCGTTTTAGGGGGGGCCGCGGAGACCCAGTACTTC. Based on the CDR3 plus reference TRBV7-3 and TRBJ2-5, the full variable domain is GAGVSQTPSNKVTEKGKYVELRCDPISGHTALYWYRQSLGQGPEFLIYFQGTGAADDSGLPNDRFFAVRPEGSVSTLKIQRTERGDSAVYLCASSVLGGAAETQYFGPGTRLLVL.

The chain carries TRBV5-1 and TRBJ2-3; TRBD1 agrees at 9 bases. V gave up 4 bases and J gave up 1 base; unmatched junction bases: 1. CDR1 and CDR2 (germline): SGHRS, YFSETQ. This CDR3 contains 14 residues. The CDR3 DNA reads TGCGCCAGCAGCCGGGACAGGGGCACAGATACGCAGTATTTT. Translation: CASSRDRGTDTQYF.

The gene calls are TRBV5-1 and TRBJ2-3; 13 bases align to TRBD2. The CDR3 runs to 16 residues. The junction had 11 bases not matched to a gene; V was cut back by 4 bases and J by 9 bases. Germline CDR1 and CDR2: SGHRS and YFSETQ. The DNA for the CDR3 is TGCGCCAGCAGCGCAACCGTGGGACTAGCGGGGAAAACGCAGTATTTT. Translating gives CASSATVGLAGKTQYF.

This chain uses TRBV7-3 with TRBJ2-3; D is possibly TRBD2 (6 bases). V lost 1 base and J 3 bases, leaving 11 bases between the germline ends. CDR1 is SGHTA and CDR2 is FQGTGA in the germline V gene. The length of the CDR3 is 15 residues. Written as DNA, the CDR3 is TGTGCCAGCAGCTTAATGGGCGGGGATACAGATACGCAGTATTTT. Residues: CASSLMGGDTDTQYF. Supplemented by reference TRBV7-3 and TRBJ2-3, the full variable domain reads GAGVSQTPSNKVTEKGKYVELRCDPISGHTALYWYRQSLGQGPEFLIYFQGTGAADDSGLPNDRFFAVRPEGSVSTLKIQRTERGDSAVYLCASSLMGGDTDTQYFGPGTRLTVL.

The gene calls are TRBV30 and TRBJ2-7, with 8 positions matching TRBD1. The CDR3 runs 15 residues. V gave up 2 bases and J gave up 0 bases; unmatched junction bases: 6. CDR1 is GTSNPN and CDR2 is SVGIG in the germline V gene (reference sequence). CDR3 coding DNA: TGTGCCTGGAGTCGGGACAGGCAGAGCTCCTACGAGCAGTACTTC. Protein sequence: CAWSRDRQSSYEQYF.

This clone was seen once. The chain couples TRBV28 to TRBJ2-7; TRBD1 agrees at 7 bases. The CDR3 has 15 amino acids. Germline CDR1 is MDHEN and CDR2 is SYDVKM. V was pared by 0 bases and J by 4 bases, with 6 bases of the junction left unmatched. The CDR3 region has the DNA TGTGCCAGCAGTTTATGGGCCAGGGGGAATTACGAGCAGTACTTC. It codes for CASSLWARGNYEQYF.

The CDR3 region is CASSQDWATGTDTQYF. CDR3 coding DNA: TGTGCCAGCAGCCAAGATTGGGCCACAGGGACAGATACGCAGTATTTT. The chain uses TRBV4-2 and TRBJ2-3; maybe TRBD1 (6 bases). CDR1 is LGHNA and CDR2 is YNFKEQ in the germline V gene. The CDR3 covers 16 residues. The ends were cut back, 0 bases at V and 3 bases at J, with 13 bases in the middle.

The chain recombines TRBV4-1 with TRBJ2-5, with unresolved D. Looked up from germline, CDR1 is MGHRA and CDR2 is YSYEKL. The CDR3 sequence is 11 residues long. V shed 0 bases and J shed 4 bases, with 0 bases lying between them. DNA for the CDR3: TGCGCCAGCAGCCAAGAAGAGACCCAGTACTTC. Translating it yields CASSQEETQYF.

The chain recombines TRBV6-5 with TRBJ1-5; D is unresolved. Per germline, CDR1 MNHEY and CDR2 SVGAGI. The CDR3 length is 13 residues. Trimming stripped 6 bases from V and 0 bases from J, with 6 bases between. The CDR3 spells CASRTDSNQPQHF. The CDR3 region has the DNA TGTGCCAGCAGGACGGATAGCAATCAGCCCCAGCATTTT.

The chain joins TRBV6-5 to TRBJ1-1; D uncertain. The V and J ends lost 0 bases and 4 bases respectively, with 12 bases between them. Germline assignment: CDR1 MNHEY and CDR2 SVGAGI. CDR3 length equals 15 residues. Here the CDR3 reads CASSYSFYGGTEAFF. The CDR3 DNA reads as TGTGCCAGCAGTTACTCTTTTTACGGCGGCACTGAAGCTTTCTTT.